These T cell receptor beta chains were read from a single sample in a study of PD-1 blockade in classical Hodgkin lymphoma. The repertoire was sequenced with immunoSEQ multiplex PCR; TCRdb's copy has only in-frame clones and lacks some. The table lists fewer than 20,000 clones, over 70% of them singletons. Material: peripheral blood mononuclear cells (PBMCs), obtained at baseline. The receptors stem from a human donor with classical Hodgkin lymphoma. The CDR3 runs from the conserved cysteine through the conserved F or W. A D gene is named only where the DNA matches it firmly. The listing skips clone size in some rows; elsewhere it reads once, few, many or a size class.

J: TRBJ1-3
size: NA
D: NA
V: TRBV2
CDR3: CASTLPPFSGNTIYF
DNA: TGTGCCAGCACCCTCCCCCCGTTCTCTGGAAACACCATATATTTT

J: TRBJ2-2
size: NA
D: TRBD2
V: TRBV7-2
CDR3: CASSPREGRTGELFF
DNA: TGTGCCAGCAGCCCTAGGGAGGGGCGCACCGGGGAGCTGTTTTTT

J: TRBJ1-5
size: NA
D: NA
V: TRBV27
CDR3: CASSSSAGNQPQHF
DNA: TGTGCCAGCAGTTCATCAGCGGGGAATCAGCCCCAGCATTTT

J: TRBJ1-1
size: few
D: NA
V: TRBV13
CDR3: CASSLEAVENTEAFF
DNA: TGTGCCAGCAGCTTAGAGGCAGTTGAGAACACTGAAGCTTTCTTT

J: TRBJ2-7
size: NA
D: TRBD1
V: TRBV6-1
CDR3: CAIEGTGLTYEQYF
DNA: TGTGCCATAGAGGGGACAGGGCTTACCTACGAGCAGTACTTC

J: TRBJ1-1
size: NA
D: NA
V: TRBV18
CDR3: CASSPSTRGTTEAFF
DNA: TGTGCCAGCTCACCAAGCACGAGGGGGACCACTGAAGCTTTCTTT

J: TRBJ2-6
size: NA
D: NA
V: TRBV27
CDR3: CASSLTPGANVLTF
DNA: TGTGCCAGCAGTTTAACTCCTGGGGCCAACGTCCTGACTTTC

J: TRBJ1-1
size: few
D: TRBD1
V: TRBV13
CDR3: CASSERQGAFF
DNA: TGTGCCAGCAGCGAACGACAGGGAGCTTTCTTT

J: TRBJ2-4
size: NA
D: NA
V: TRBV27
CDR3: CASRGSGRYIQYF
DNA: TGTGCCAGCAGAGGGTCCGGGCGGTACATTCAGTACTTC

J: TRBJ1-3
size: medium-sized
D: NA
V: TRBV4-3
CDR3: CASSQESYSGNTIYF
DNA: TGCGCCAGCAGCCAAGAGTCCTACTCTGGAAACACCATATATTTT

J: TRBJ2-7
size: once
D: TRBD2
V: TRBV6-1
CDR3: CASSGGLARTYEQYF
DNA: TGTGCCAGCAGTGGTGGACTAGCGCGAACGTACGAGCAGTACTTC

J: TRBJ2-6
size: NA
D: TRBD1
V: TRBV5-3
CDR3: CARSLDRGPTEANVLTF
DNA: TGTGCCAGAAGCCTCGACAGGGGCCCTACTGAGGCCAACGTCCTGACTTTC

J: TRBJ2-2
size: NA
D: NA
V: TRBV5-1
CDR3: CASSPGRQGSIGELFF
DNA: TGCGCCAGCAGCCCGGGAAGGCAGGGTAGTATCGGGGAGCTGTTTTTT

J: TRBJ2-5
size: NA
D: NA
V: TRBV18
CDR3: CASSPLFDAEETQYF
DNA: TGTGCCAGCTCACCCCTATTCGACGCCGAGGAGACCCAGTACTTC

J: TRBJ1-1
size: NA
D: NA
V: TRBV9
CDR3: CASSFLQSMNTEAFF
DNA: TGTGCCAGCAGCTTCCTACAGAGCATGAACACTGAAGCTTTCTTT

J: TRBJ1-6
size: NA
D: TRBD1
V: TRBV19
CDR3: CASSISDRVGSPLHF
DNA: TGTGCCAGTAGTATCTCTGACAGGGTCGGTTCACCCCTCCACTTT

J: TRBJ2-5
size: NA
D: NA
V: TRBV19
CDR3: CASSRQTWGETQYF
DNA: TGTGCCAGTAGTAGACAAACGTGGGGAGAGACCCAGTACTTC

J: TRBJ1-3
size: NA
D: TRBD1
V: TRBV7-9
CDR3: CASRVDPGQGLSGNTIYF
DNA: TGTGCCAGCAGGGTGGATCCGGGACAGGGTTTATCTGGAAACACCATATATTTT

J: TRBJ2-2
size: NA
D: TRBD2
V: TRBV5-1
CDR3: CASTAGTNTGELFF
DNA: TGCGCCAGCACAGCGGGGACGAACACCGGGGAGCTGTTTTTT

J: TRBJ1-6
size: few
D: TRBD1
V: TRBV2
CDR3: CASSATGGSPLHF
DNA: TGTGCCAGCAGTGCCACAGGGGGTTCACCCCTCCACTTT